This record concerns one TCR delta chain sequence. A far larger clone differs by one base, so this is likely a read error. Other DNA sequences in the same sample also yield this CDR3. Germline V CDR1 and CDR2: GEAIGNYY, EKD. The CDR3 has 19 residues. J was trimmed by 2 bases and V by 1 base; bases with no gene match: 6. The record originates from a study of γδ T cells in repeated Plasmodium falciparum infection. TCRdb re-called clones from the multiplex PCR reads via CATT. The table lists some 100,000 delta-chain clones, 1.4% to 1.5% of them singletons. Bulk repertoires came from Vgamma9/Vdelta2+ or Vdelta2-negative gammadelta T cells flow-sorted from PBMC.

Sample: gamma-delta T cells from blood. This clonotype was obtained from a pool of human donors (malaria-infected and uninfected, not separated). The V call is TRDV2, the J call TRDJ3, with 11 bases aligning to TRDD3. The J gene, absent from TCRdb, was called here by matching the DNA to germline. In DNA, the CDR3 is TGTGCCTGTGACACTACCCGACTGGGGGATACCTGGGACACCCGACAGATGTTTTTC. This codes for CACDTTRLGDTWDTRQMFF.